A selection of T cell receptor beta chains follows, all from one sample in a study of T cells after yellow fever vaccination. Using its own MiXCR run on the 5' RACE reads, TCRdb lists one record per CDR3 protein. The sample contains some 120,000 distinct CDR3 sequences, roughly 15% of which appear only once. Sample: CD8+ T cells sorted from PBMCs, taken 5 days after the yellow fever booster vaccination. Source of these receptors: a man aged 18 to 30 who received the YFV17D yellow fever vaccine. Both conserved end residues are part of each CDR3. The D gene is left open where the match is weak. Rows may omit the clone size; those that give it use once, few, many or a size class.

NA	TRBV20-1	NA	TRBJ2-1	TGCAGTGCTAGAGGGACCGACTCCTACAATGAGCAGTTCTTC	CSARGTDSYNEQFF
few	TRBV12-5	TRBD2	TRBJ2-3	TGTGCTAGTGGTTTGAACTCCGGACTAGCGGGGGGACGGGATACGCAGTATTTT	CASGLNSGLAGGRDTQYF
NA	TRBV7-8	TRBD1	TRBJ1-2	TGTGCCAGCAGCCCAACAGGGGGCTCTGGCTACACCTTC	CASSPTGGSGYTF
NA	TRBV4-1	NA	TRBJ1-4	TGCGCCAGCAGCCAAGCGCTCTTCCAAGATCTACTGTTTTTT	CASSQALFQDLLFF
NA	TRBV11-2	NA	TRBJ1-3	TGTGCCAGCAGCTTATGGCAGGGTCTATCTGGAAACACCATATATTTT	CASSLWQGLSGNTIYF
NA	TRBV7-9	NA	TRBJ1-2	TGTGCCAGCAGCTCCCGACGGATCCCCACAAGATTCACCTTC	CASSSRRIPTRFTF
many	TRBV5-6	TRBD1	TRBJ2-3	TGTGCCAGCAGCTTGGCAGGGGGTATTACAGATACGCAGTATTTT	CASSLAGGITDTQYF
NA	TRBV15	TRBD1	TRBJ1-6	TGTGCCACCAGCAACTCAGCCGGGACAGGGGCCTTCGGGTATAATTCACCCCTCCACTTT	CATSNSAGTGAFGYNSPLHF
NA	TRBV5-5	NA	TRBJ1-3	TGTGCCAGCAGCTGGGATTGGGTCTCTGGAAACACCATATATTTT	CASSWDWVSGNTIYF
few	TRBV6-5	NA	TRBJ2-5	TGTGCCAGCGGTGACAACAGCCGAAACAACCAAGAGACCCAGTACTTC	CASGDNSRNNQETQYF
few	TRBV12-3/TRBV12-4	NA	TRBJ2-7	TGTGCCAGCAGTCCTAGTTTCTACGAGCAGTACTTC	CASSPSFYEQYF
NA	TRBV2	NA	TRBJ1-5	TGTGCCAGCAGTGGGGTAGGGAGCAATCAGCCCCAGCATTTT	CASSGVGSNQPQHF
few	TRBV24-1	NA	TRBJ1-2	TGTGCCACCAGTGATGCCCAGACTGCCAACTATGGCTACACCTTC	CATSDAQTANYGYTF
few	TRBV7-8	TRBD1	TRBJ1-1	TGTGCCAGCGGGGACAGAATGAACACTGAAGCTTTCTTT	CASGDRMNTEAFF
NA	TRBV6-5	TRBD1	TRBJ2-2	TGTGCCAGCAGTTATTCCCGAAGACAGGGCGGCACCGGGGAGCTGTTTTTT	CASSYSRRQGGTGELFF
few	TRBV5-1	TRBD2	TRBJ2-2	TGCGCCAGCAGCCCGGGACTAACGAACACCGGGGAGCTGTTTTTT	CASSPGLTNTGELFF
NA	TRBV7-6	NA	TRBJ1-1	TGTGCCAGCAGCTCGTGGGGAGACAGCAGGGAGGGGGGGACTGAAGCTTTCTTT	CASSSWGDSREGGTEAFF
NA	TRBV6-5	NA	TRBJ2-5	TGTGCCAGCAGTTACTCCCCCGGTCGGCCGGGGGAGACCCAGTACTTC	CASSYSPGRPGETQYF
NA	TRBV7-6	NA	TRBJ2-3	TGTGCCAGCAGCCCGGAGCCGACAGATACGCAGTATTTT	CASSPEPTDTQYF
few	TRBV9	NA	TRBJ1-2	TGTGCCAGCAGCGACCTAGGGCCCGCGGCTGGCTACACCTTC	CASSDLGPAAGYTF
few	TRBV7-9	NA	TRBJ2-3	TGTGCCAGCAGTCTCGGACCGACGGATACGCAGTATTTT	CASSLGPTDTQYF
NA	TRBV5-4	NA	TRBJ2-1	TGTGCCAGCAGCTTGGAGTACGGAACTTACTACAATGAGCAGTTCTTC	CASSLEYGTYYNEQFF
NA	TRBV5-5	NA	TRBJ2-3	TGTGCCAGCAGCTTGCCGCTTGACGGTGGAAGCACAGATACGCAGTATTTT	CASSLPLDGGSTDTQYF
many	TRBV7-2	NA	TRBJ2-1	TGTGCCAGCAGCTTAACCCCCTTTGAGCAGTTCTTC	CASSLTPFEQFF
few	TRBV4-3	NA	TRBJ1-2	TGCGCCAGCAGCCAAGATGTAGGGGATTCTAACTATGGCTACACCTTC	CASSQDVGDSNYGYTF
NA	TRBV10-1	NA	TRBJ2-7	TGCGCCAGCAGTGAGTCCCGGGGCGAGCAGTACTTC	CASSESRGEQYF
NA	TRBV6-2/TRBV6-3	TRBD1	TRBJ2-1	TGTGCCAGCAATACGGGACAGGGTGGGGGTGAGCAGTTCTTC	CASNTGQGGGEQFF
few	TRBV6-2/TRBV6-3	NA	TRBJ1-1	TGTGCCAGCAGTTACCGGCAGGGCAAGGGGAACACTGAAGCTTTCTTT	CASSYRQGKGNTEAFF
few	TRBV4-1	NA	TRBJ2-2	TGCGCCAGCAGCCATTATCAGGGGGGCACCGGGGAGCTGTTTTTT	CASSHYQGGTGELFF